This record covers a single TCR beta chain. Its antigen remains unknown. The data are from a study of T cell responses to AZD1222 COVID-19 vaccine. TCRdb keeps only in-frame clones here, not all; method: immunoSEQ multiplex PCR. In the table there are around 140,000 clones, roughly 87% of which are singletons. Germline V gene sequence: CDR1 SGHTA, CDR2 FQGTGA. The CDR3 is 15 residues long. V was clipped by 5 bases and J by 6 bases; unmatched bases: 11. Regarding the study as a whole: Compared with day 0, the breadth and depth of the Spike-specific TCR repertoire rose significantly after two doses of AZD1222.

The chain links TRBV7-3 to TRBJ2-7; 9 nucleotides match TRBD1. The specimen comprised peripheral blood, sampled on day 0 of AZD1222 vaccination. The receptor comes from an adult in good health. The DNA for the CDR3 is TGTGCCAGCAGCCAACTGGGGACAGGGTTTGTCGAGCAGTACTTC. It translates to CASSQLGTGFVEQYF.